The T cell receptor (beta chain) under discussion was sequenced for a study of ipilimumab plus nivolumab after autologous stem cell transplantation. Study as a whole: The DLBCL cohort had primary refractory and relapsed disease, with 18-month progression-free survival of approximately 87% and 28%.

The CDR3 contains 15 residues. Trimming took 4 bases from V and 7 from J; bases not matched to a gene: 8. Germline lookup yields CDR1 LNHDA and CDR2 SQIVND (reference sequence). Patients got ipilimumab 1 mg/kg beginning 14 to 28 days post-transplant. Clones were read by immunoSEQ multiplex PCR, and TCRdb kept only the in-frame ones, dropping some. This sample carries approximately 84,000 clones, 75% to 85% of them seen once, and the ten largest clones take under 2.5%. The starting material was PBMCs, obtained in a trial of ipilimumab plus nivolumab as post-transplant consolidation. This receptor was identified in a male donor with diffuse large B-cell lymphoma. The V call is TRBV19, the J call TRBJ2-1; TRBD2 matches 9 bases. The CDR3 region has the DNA TGTGCCAGTAGTACAACCCTAGCGGGGAGAAATGAGCAGTTCTTC. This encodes CASSTTLAGRNEQFF.